This T cell receptor beta chain was sequenced in a study of shared clonotypes between healthy human individuals. Study information: Contributing individuals were two females and a few males aged 18 to 49. Findings and limits, study-wide: Clonotypes which were not shared had lower generation probabilities than clonotypes that all four donors shared.

This CDR3 has 13 amino acids. Trimming cost V 3 bases and J 3 bases, with 10 bases left between them. Germline CDR1 reads SGDLS; CDR2 reads YYNGEE. Naivety among CD8 cells was defined by CD45RO negativity and positive CCR7 selection, thereby excluding terminally differentiated effector memory CD45RA+ cells. Every contributor of samples was a Caucasian grown-up residing in Nashville, Tennessee. Turning to this clone: Its antigen is still unknown.

Some 30,000 T cell genomes (around 190 ng DNA) went into each sorted-subset replicate. This table comes from immunoSEQ multiplex PCR, and its TCRdb copy is limited to in-frame clones, with some not included. The repertoire holds 750,000 to 1,000,000 clones, with almost 95% as singletons. The sequencing sample was made of naive CD8+ T cells sorted from blood. The chain joins TRBV9 to TRBJ2-7; unclear D gene. The TCR comes from a young man in good health. CDR3 DNA: TGTGCCAGCAGCGACTCCGAGAACTACGAGCAGTACTTC. The encoded protein is CASSDSENYEQYF. The whole variable domain, filled in from reference TRBV9 and TRBJ2-7, reads DSGVTQTPKHLITATGQRVTLRCSPRSGDLSVYWYQQSLDQGLQFLIQYYNGEERAKGNILERFSAQQFPDLHSELNLSSLELGDSALYFCASSDSENYEQYFGPGTRLTVT.